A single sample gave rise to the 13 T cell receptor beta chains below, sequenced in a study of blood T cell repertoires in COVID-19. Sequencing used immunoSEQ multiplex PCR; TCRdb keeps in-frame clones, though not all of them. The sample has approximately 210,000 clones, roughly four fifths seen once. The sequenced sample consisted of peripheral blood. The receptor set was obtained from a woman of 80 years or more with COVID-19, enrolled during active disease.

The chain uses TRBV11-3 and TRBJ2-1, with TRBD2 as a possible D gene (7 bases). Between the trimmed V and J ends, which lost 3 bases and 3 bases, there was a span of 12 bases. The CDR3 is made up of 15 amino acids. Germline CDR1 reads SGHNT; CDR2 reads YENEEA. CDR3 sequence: CASSLGGGHYNEQFF. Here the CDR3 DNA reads TGTGCCAGCAGCTTGGGCGGGGGCCACTACAATGAGCAGTTCTTC.

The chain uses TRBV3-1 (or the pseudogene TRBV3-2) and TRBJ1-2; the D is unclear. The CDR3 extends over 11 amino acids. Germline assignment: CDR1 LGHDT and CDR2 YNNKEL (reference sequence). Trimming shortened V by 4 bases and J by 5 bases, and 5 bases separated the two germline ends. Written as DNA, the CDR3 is TGTGCCAGCAGCCCTTTATATGGCTACACCTTC. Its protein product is CASSPLYGYTF.

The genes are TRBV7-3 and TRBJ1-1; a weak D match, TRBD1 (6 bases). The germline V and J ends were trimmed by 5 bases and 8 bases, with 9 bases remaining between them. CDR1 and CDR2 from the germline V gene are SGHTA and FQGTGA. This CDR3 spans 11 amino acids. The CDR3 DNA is TGTGCCAGCAGCGCCGGGACAGAAGCTTTCTTT. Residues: CASSAGTEAFF.

The CDR3 nucleotides are TGTGCCAGCACTTCCCTCCGGGGAGGAGGTTCACCCCTCCACTTT. Protein sequence: CASTSLRGGGSPLHF. The V gene is TRBV6-5, the J gene TRBJ1-6, with D hard to call. Germline CDR1 MNHEY, CDR2 SVGAGI. This CDR3 has 15 amino acids. Trimming took 7 bases from V and 9 from J, leaving 19 bases between them.

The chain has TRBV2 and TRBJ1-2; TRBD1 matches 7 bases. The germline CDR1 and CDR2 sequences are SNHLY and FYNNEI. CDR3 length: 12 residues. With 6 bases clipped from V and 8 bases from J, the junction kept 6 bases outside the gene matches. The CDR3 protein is CASRTGSFGYTF. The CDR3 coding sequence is TGTGCCAGCAGGACAGGGAGCTTCGGCTACACCTTC.

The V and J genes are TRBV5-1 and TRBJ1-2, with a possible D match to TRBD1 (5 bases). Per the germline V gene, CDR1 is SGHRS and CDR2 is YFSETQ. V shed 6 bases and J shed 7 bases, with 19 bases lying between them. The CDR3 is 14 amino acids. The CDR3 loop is CASTNAGSGVGYTF. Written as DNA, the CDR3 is TGCGCCAGCACCAACGCCGGTTCGGGGGTTGGCTACACCTTC.

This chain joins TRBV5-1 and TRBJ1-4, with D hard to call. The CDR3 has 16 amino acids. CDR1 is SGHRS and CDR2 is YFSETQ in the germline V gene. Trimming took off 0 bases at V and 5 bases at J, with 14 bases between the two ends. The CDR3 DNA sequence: TGCGCCAGCAGCTTGGCTGGAGGCAGAGGGAATGAAAAACTGTTTTTT. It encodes CASSLAGGRGNEKLFF. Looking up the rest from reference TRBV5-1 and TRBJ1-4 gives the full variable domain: KAGVTQTPRYLIKTRGQQVTLSCSPISGHRSVSWYQQTPGQGLQFLFEYFSETQRNKGNFPGRFSGRQFSNSRSEMNVSTLELGDSALYLCASSLAGGRGNEKLFFGSGTQLSVL.

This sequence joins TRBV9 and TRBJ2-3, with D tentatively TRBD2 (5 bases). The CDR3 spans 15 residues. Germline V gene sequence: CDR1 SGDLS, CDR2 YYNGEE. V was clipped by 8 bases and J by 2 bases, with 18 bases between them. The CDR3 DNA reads TGTGCCAGAATGCGGGCGAAACAAGACACAGATACGCAGTATTTT. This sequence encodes CARMRAKQDTDTQYF.

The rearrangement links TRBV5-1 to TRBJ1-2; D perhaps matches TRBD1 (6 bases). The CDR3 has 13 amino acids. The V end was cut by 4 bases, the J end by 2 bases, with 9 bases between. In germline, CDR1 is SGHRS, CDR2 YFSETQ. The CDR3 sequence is CASSHGQNYGYTF. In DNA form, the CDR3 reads TGCGCCAGCAGCCACGGACAGAACTATGGCTACACCTTC.

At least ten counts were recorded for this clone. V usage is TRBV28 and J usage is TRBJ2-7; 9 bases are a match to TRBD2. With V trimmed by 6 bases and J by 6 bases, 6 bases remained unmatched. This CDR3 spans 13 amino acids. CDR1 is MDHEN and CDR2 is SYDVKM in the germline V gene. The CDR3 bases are TGTGCCAGCAGCGCTAGCGGGACTATCGAGCAGTACTTC. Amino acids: CASSASGTIEQYF.

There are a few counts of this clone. In DNA, the CDR3 is TGCGCCAGCAGTGAGTCCCATTCTAAGGTCGGGTCTGAGGGCTACACCTTC. As protein: CASSESHSKVGSEGYTF. This chain uses TRBV10-2 with TRBJ1-2; no firm D call. Germline V gene lookup returns CDR1 WSHSY and CDR2 SAAADI. The CDR3 has 17 residues. V lost 0 bases and J 8 bases, leaving 22 bases between the germline ends.

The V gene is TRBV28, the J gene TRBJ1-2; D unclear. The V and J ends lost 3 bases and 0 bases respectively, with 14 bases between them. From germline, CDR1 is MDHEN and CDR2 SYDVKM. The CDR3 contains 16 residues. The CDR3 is CASSFFGQAPNYGYTF. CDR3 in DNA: TGTGCCAGCAGTTTCTTTGGGCAGGCTCCTAACTATGGCTACACCTTC.

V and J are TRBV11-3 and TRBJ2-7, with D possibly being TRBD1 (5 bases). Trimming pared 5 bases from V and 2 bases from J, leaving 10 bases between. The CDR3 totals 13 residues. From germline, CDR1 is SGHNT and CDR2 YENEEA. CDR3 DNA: TGTGCCAGCAGCCAAGGACACACCTACGAGCAGTACTTC. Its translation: CASSQGHTYEQYF.